This T cell receptor (beta chain) stems from a study of T cells in Graves' hyperthyroidism and ophthalmopathy. Germline CDR1 reads SGHRS; CDR2 reads YFSETQ. CDR3 size: 15 residues. The germline V and J ends were trimmed by 1 base and 1 base, with 11 bases remaining between them. It was RNA transcripts that yielded the amplified TCR beta CDR3 regions. The HTBI primer set drove a first-round RT-PCR of the TCR CDR3. TCRdb reprocessed the multiplex PCR reads with MiXCR, giving one entry per CDR3 protein. There are around 620,000 distinct CDR3 sequences in the sample; 35% to 55% occur only once, and over 15% lies in the top ten.

The chain links TRBV5-1 to TRBJ1-1, with unresolved D. Sequencing was carried out using peripheral blood or thyroid tissue (not recorded which). The clonotype originates from an adult woman with Graves' disease, either hyperthyroidism or ophthalmopathy (not recorded which). In DNA, the CDR3 is TGCGCCAGCAGCTTGTTCCCGAACCCGAACACTGAAGCTTTCTTT. Translated, it gives CASSLFPNPNTEAFF.